Listed here are 17 T cell receptor beta chains from one sample, sequenced in a study of T cells in Graves' hyperthyroidism and ophthalmopathy. Amplified TCR beta CDR3 regions came from RNA transcripts. HTBI primers were the set used in a first-round RT-PCR of the TCR CDR3. One entry per CDR3 protein, called by TCRdb with MiXCR from the multiplex PCR reads. The sample lists about 480,000 distinct CDR3 sequences, about 22% occurring once. Material: blood. The receptors shown here come from a woman in her seventies with Graves' ophthalmopathy.

The chain couples TRBV15 to TRBJ1-1; 7 bases match TRBD1. Losses at the gene ends were 3 bases for V and 7 bases for J; bases not matched to a gene: 8. The CDR3 consists of 14 residues. Germline CDR1 reads LNHNV; CDR2 reads YYDKDF (reference sequence). DNA of the CDR3: TGTGCCACCAGCAGCGAAACAGACAGGGTTGAAGCTTTCTTT. Its protein product is CATSSETDRVEAFF.

The rearrangement uses TRBV6-1 and TRBJ2-7, with a possible D match to TRBD2 (6 bases). The germline CDR1 and CDR2 sequences are MNHNS and SASEGT. Trimming stripped 6 bases from V and 1 base from J, with 10 bases between. The CDR3 runs to 13 residues. CDR3 bases: TGTGCCAGCAGAAGGACTACATCCTACGAGCAGTACTTC. Amino acid sequence: CASRRTTSYEQYF.

J is TRBJ2-5 and V is TRBV6-2 or TRBV6-3; TRBD2 is a possible D gene (6 bases). The V and J ends lost 0 bases and 3 bases respectively, with 14 bases between them. The CDR3 sequence is 16 residues long. CDR1 and CDR2 (germline): MNHEY, SVGEGT. CDR3 in DNA: TGTGCCAGCAGTTACTCGAGTAGCGGTCAGGAAGAGACCCAGTACTTC. This encodes CASSYSSSGQEETQYF.

The sample holds many counts of this clonotype. The chain combines TRBV6-2 or TRBV6-3 with TRBJ2-1, with 13 positions matching TRBD2. The CDR3 runs 19 residues. Trimming took 4 bases from V and 1 from J; bases not matched to a gene: 10. CDR1 MNHEY and CDR2 SVGEGT come from the germline V gene. CDR3 coding DNA: TGTGCCAGCAGTTCCCACGGGACTAGCGGGAAGGGGTCCTACAATGAGCAGTTCTTC. Protein product: CASSSHGTSGKGSYNEQFF.

The chain carries TRBV5-1 and TRBJ2-7; TRBD1 is a possible D gene (5 bases). V dropped 5 bases and J dropped 1 base, with 13 bases sitting between them. The germline gives CDR1 SGHRS, CDR2 YFSETQ. The CDR3 is made up of 14 amino acids. The CDR3 spells CASSFTDTSYEQYF. DNA for the CDR3: TGCGCCAGCAGTTTTACGGACACATCCTACGAGCAGTACTTC.

This clonotype was observed a few times. The V call is TRBV27, the J call TRBJ1-1, with D possibly being TRBD1 (6 bases). Deletions cut 0 bases from V and 1 base from J, with 15 bases between. CDR1 and CDR2 (germline): MNHEY, SMNVEV (reference sequence). The CDR3 sequence is 17 residues long. CDR3 region: CASSLSRGTRGNTEAFF. CDR3 sequence (DNA): TGTGCCAGCAGTTTATCGAGGGGGACGAGGGGGAACACTGAAGCTTTCTTT.

This chain uses TRBV5-4 with TRBJ2-7, with 7 bases identical to TRBD1. CDR1 SGHNT and CDR2 YYREEE come from the germline V gene (reference sequence). V lost 4 bases to trimming and J lost 3 bases; unmatched junction nucleotides: 4. This CDR3 is 13 amino acids long. This CDR3 reads CASSTGQDYEQYF. CDR3 bases: TGTGCCAGCAGCACTGGACAGGACTACGAGCAGTACTTC.

This clonotype has ten or more counts. This rearrangement joins TRBV7-2 to TRBJ2-3; weak D call: TRBD2 (6 bases). V shed 4 bases and J shed 1 base, with 9 bases lying between them. Germline V gene lookup returns CDR1 SGHTA and CDR2 FQGNSA. CDR3 length: 14 residues. The CDR3, as DNA: TGTGCCAGCAGCTGGAGGGCCGGCACAGATACGCAGTATTTT. Protein sequence: CASSWRAGTDTQYF.

The sample holds a few counts of this clonotype. The genes are TRBV2 and TRBJ2-4; D may be TRBD1 or TRBD2 (5 bases each). Trimming shortened V by 6 bases and J by 5 bases, and 11 bases separated the two germline ends. Germline lookup yields CDR1 SNHLY and CDR2 FYNNEI. The CDR3 is 13 amino acids. CDR3 protein: CASRGVSQNIQYF. CDR3 coding DNA: TGTGCCAGCAGGGGGGTTTCCCAAAACATTCAGTACTTC.

Ten or more counts support this clonotype. V usage is TRBV7-9 and J usage is TRBJ2-1; 7 nucleotides match TRBD1. Germline values: CDR1 SEHNR, CDR2 FQNEAQ (reference sequence). CDR3 length equals 14 residues. V was clipped by 2 bases and J by 10 bases; unmatched bases: 8. The CDR3 nucleotides are TGTGCCAGCAGCTTAATGGGGACAGATGGGGAGCAGTTCTTC. Its translation: CASSLMGTDGEQFF. Combining the CDR3 with reference TRBV7-9 and TRBJ2-1 gives the whole variable domain DTGVSQNPRHKITKRGQNVTFRCDPISEHNRLYWYRQTLGQGPEFLTYFQNEAQLEKSRLLSDRFSAERPKGSFSTLEIQRTEQGDSAMYLCASSLMGTDGEQFFGPGTRLTVL.

The CDR3 DNA is TGTGCCAGTCTCGGGCTAGCGGGAGGGGTAGCCTACGAGCAGTACTTC. This sequence encodes CASLGLAGGVAYEQYF. The chain recombines TRBV19 with TRBJ2-7; 12 nucleotides align to TRBD2. This CDR3 contains 16 residues. Unmatched junction bases numbered 10, after V lost 8 bases and J lost 2 bases. Germline values: CDR1 LNHDA, CDR2 SQIVND (reference sequence).

The V gene is TRBV6-2 or TRBV6-3, the J gene TRBJ2-1; D is undetermined. The CDR3 sequence is 13 residues long. Germline V gene data show CDR1 as MNHEY and CDR2 as SVGEGT. V was clipped by 2 bases and J by 10 bases, with 12 bases between them. CDR3 bases: TGTGCCAGCAGTTACGGGTTCTTTTCAGAGCAGTTCTTC. This encodes CASSYGFFSEQFF.

V and J are TRBV6-1 and TRBJ1-1, with TRBD1 as a possible D gene (5 bases). Germline lookup yields CDR1 MNHNS and CDR2 SASEGT. Trimming pared 8 bases from V and 8 bases from J, leaving 18 bases between. The CDR3 extends over 13 amino acids. The CDR3 coding sequence is TGTGCCAGCGTGTTGGGGACCTCATTAGAAGCTTTCTTT. It codes for CASVLGTSLEAFF.

The chain joins TRBV6-2 or TRBV6-3 to TRBJ2-1; the D is unclear. The CDR3 is 16 amino acids. Germline V gene lookup returns CDR1 MNHEY and CDR2 SVGEGT. Trimming took 0 bases from V and 3 from J, leaving 12 bases between them. For the CDR3, the DNA is TGTGCCAGCAGTTACTCGAGCCTAGTCGGCTACAATGAGCAGTTCTTC. This codes for CASSYSSLVGYNEQFF.

This clonotype was seen a handful of times. The V call is TRBV12-3 or TRBV12-4, the J call TRBJ2-1; D may be TRBD2 (5 bases). V was clipped by 6 bases and J by 9 bases, with 24 bases between them. CDR3 size: 16 residues. CDR3 protein: CASRPSYFGGRVEQFF. DNA for the CDR3: TGTGCCAGCAGACCCAGCTACTTCGGAGGTCGGGTTGAGCAGTTCTTC.

This clonotype was recorded at least ten times. This rearrangement joins TRBV12-3 or TRBV12-4 to TRBJ2-3; D call uncertain. V was trimmed by 3 bases and J by 0 bases, leaving 7 bases between them. The CDR3 covers 14 residues. CDR3 in DNA: TGTGCCAGCAGTTTTGGCCAGAGCACAGATACGCAGTATTTT. Its translation: CASSFGQSTDTQYF.

This clonotype occurred a few times. The J gene is TRBJ2-7, the V gene TRBV15, with TRBD1 matching over 8 bases. Germline lookup yields CDR1 LNHNV and CDR2 YYDKDF (reference sequence). The CDR3 sequence is 15 residues long. After removal of 3 bases from V and 2 bases from J, the junction contained 6 bases not matched to a gene. CDR3: CATSSKRQGPYEQYF. The CDR3 bases are TGTGCCACCAGCAGCAAAAGACAGGGGCCCTACGAGCAGTACTTC. Full variable domain (outside the CDR3, taken from reference TRBV15 and TRBJ2-7): DAMVIQNPRYQVTQFGKPVTLSCSQTLNHNVMYWYQQKSSQAPKLLFHYYDKDFNNEADTPDNFQSRRPNTSFCFLDIRSPGLGDTAMYLCATSSKRQGPYEQYFGPGTRLTVT.